This TCR beta chain originates from a study of blood T cell repertoires in COVID-19 (dated by TCRdb to 2018 to 2021). Turning to the overall study: Collaborator samples came from the United States, Italy and Spain and covered acute and convalescent phases of COVID-19. The prospective study material was composed of cDNA or gDNA derived from T cells, B-cell-depleted T cells, or PBMCs. The samples were drawn from the first 160 participants of the ongoing ImmuneRACE study and from some 1,300 subjects provided by 6 global collaborators. Nearly every sample came with metadata listing a de-identified subject ID, COVID-19 status, age in years and sex. Subjects who had been exposed to COVID-19, were actively infected with it, or had recovered from it provided the deeply sampled blood TCRbeta repertoires that made up the dataset. HLA class I and class II types, where available, came from metadata supplied by the sample provider rather than from assay-based typing. The repertoires were made available in a free public database intended to serve as a resource for research on the immune response to SARS-CoV-2. Findings and caveats that apply to the study as a whole: Clinical and demographic metadata were provided uncurated, with the amount varying by source and participant.

TCRbeta CDR3 regions were amplified from genomic DNA using the immunoSEQ Assay, a bias-controlled multiplex PCR. Under the source paper's analysis protocol: The number of nucleated cells in each sample was estimated from the amplification of reference gene primers within the assay. Sequence reads were collapsed and filtered to measure the absolute abundance of every unique TCRbeta CDR3 rearrangement. For each sample, productive Simpson clonality was calculated as the square root of Simpson's diversity index across productive rearrangements. TCRdb provides this immuneACCESS table in a form limited to in-frame rearrangements. Some clones are lacking; in checked studies, under half of them reflect an unresolved V gene, and why the rest are absent is not known. That table supplies the V and J calls and clone size; D and trimming were determined from the DNA. The sample yields about 160,000 clones; roughly 85% were counted once. The ten largest clones add up to around 3.2% of the sample.

The CDR3 holds 14 amino acids from the cysteine to the phenylalanine. Only the CDR3 region is kept as DNA, spanning 42 bases read in frame from base 1. V is clipped by 4 bases and J by 5 bases, and the sequence between their germline boundaries is 12 bases long. CDR1 and CDR2 are read off the germline V gene as MDHEN and SYDVKM. Collaborating institutions collected whole blood in K2EDTA tubes following their own protocols. For TCRbeta analysis, collaborators shipped samples as frozen whole blood, isolated PBMCs, or DNA extracted from either of those sample types. To note about this clone: Which antigen it targets is not known. Base-call qualities are not available, and no considerably larger clone is one nucleotide away.

The sequenced material came from peripheral blood. The sequence joins TRBV28 to TRBJ1-5; the D gene is perhaps TRBD1, on 5 matching bases. This receptor was identified in a human donor with acute or convalescent COVID-19. The donor label of this sample is uncertain. The CDR3 corresponds to CASSSYRNYQPQHF. The sequenced DNA is TGTGCCAGCAGTTCGTACAGGAACTATCAGCCCCAGCATTTT.